This T cell receptor (beta chain) was captured by sequencing in a study of graft-versus-host responses after intestinal transplantation. Turning to the study itself: Anti-thymocyte globulin induction preceded about 3 years of tacrolimus and steroid maintenance in all recipients.

Findings and caveats of the study: Early after transplant, HvG clones declined as circulating GvH clones peaked. Allografts carried high graft-versus-host to host-versus-graft clonal ratios in patients having graft-donor T cell macrochimerism. Ileal or blood samples showed some GvH clones first, and such clones were also found in recipient marrow.

Libraries were prepared by immunoSEQ multiplex PCR; TCRdb keeps only in-frame clonotypes and omits some of them. This table has more than 95,000 clones, 90% appearing once. The length of the CDR3 is 17 residues. The V and J ends lost 3 bases and 1 base, in that order; junction bases with no gene match: 12. Germline V gives CDR1 SGHNT, CDR2 YYREEE (reference sequence). Points on this clone: The antigen remains unidentified.

The receptor was derived from a human donor who received an intestinal transplant. The sequencing used unstimulated CD4+ T cells sorted from spleen or lymph node cells, collected before intestinal transplant. The genes are TRBV5-4 and TRBJ1-2; TRBD1 matches at 7 bases. DNA of the CDR3: TGTGCCAGCAGCTACAGACTCCGACAGGGCTTTAACTATGGCTACACCTTC. This sequence encodes CASSYRLRQGFNYGYTF.